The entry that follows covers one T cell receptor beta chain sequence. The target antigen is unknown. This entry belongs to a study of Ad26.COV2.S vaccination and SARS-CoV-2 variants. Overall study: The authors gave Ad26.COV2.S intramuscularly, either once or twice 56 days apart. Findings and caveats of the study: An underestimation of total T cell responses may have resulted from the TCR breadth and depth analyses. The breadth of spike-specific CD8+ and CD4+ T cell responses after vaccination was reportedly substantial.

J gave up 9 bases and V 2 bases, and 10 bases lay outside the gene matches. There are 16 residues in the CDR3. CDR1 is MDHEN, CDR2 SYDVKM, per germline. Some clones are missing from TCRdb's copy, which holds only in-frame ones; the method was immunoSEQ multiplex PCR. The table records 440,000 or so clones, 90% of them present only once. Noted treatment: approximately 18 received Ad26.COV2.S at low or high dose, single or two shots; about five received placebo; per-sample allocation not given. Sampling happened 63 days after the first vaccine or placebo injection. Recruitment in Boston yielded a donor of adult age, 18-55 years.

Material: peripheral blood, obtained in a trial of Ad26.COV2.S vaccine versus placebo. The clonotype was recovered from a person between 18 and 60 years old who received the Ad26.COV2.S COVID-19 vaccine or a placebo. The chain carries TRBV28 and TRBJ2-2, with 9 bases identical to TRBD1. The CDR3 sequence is CASSLGRDRVLWELFF. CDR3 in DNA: TGTGCCAGCAGTTTAGGTCGGGACAGGGTTCTCTGGGAGCTGTTTTTT.